This T cell receptor (beta chain) was observed in a study of identical twins. Trimming shortened V by 4 bases and J by 4 bases, and 9 bases separated the two germline ends. The CDR3 sequence is 13 residues long. TCRdb independently ran MiXCR on the 5' RACE reads; one entry per CDR3 protein. In the table there are hundreds of thousands of distinct CDR3 sequences, less than 7% of which are singletons. General study results and limits: Where beta out-of-frame sequences were concerned, excess twin sharing was weaker.

This clonotype was observed at least ten times. Its antigen is undetermined. The sequenced sample was naive T cells sorted from blood. The clonotype was recovered from a man between 18 and 35 years old in good health. The V gene is TRBV12-3 or TRBV12-4, the J gene TRBJ2-3, with D uncertain. CDR3 bases: TGTGCCAGCAGTTCCCTCGGGTCAGATACGCAGTATTTT. Encoded protein: CASSSLGSDTQYF.